This T cell receptor (beta chain) was recorded in a study of kidney transplant recipient with SARS-CoV-2 infection. The V segment lost 3 bases and the J segment 4 bases; nucleotides outside the gene matches: 4. From germline, CDR1 is GTSNPN and CDR2 SVGIG (reference sequence). This CDR3 is 14 amino acids long. TCRdb independently ran MiXCR on the reads; one entry per CDR3 protein. This table has roughly 230,000 distinct CDR3 sequences, 25% to 30% appearing once. This TCR was sampled from a young adult male patient who had COVID-19 and was a kidney transplant recipient. T cells may partly derive from the graft donor. The chain recombines TRBV30 with TRBJ2-2, with 8 nucleotides matching TRBD1. The sequences come from a blood sample, collected at baseline and on day 111 from a kidney transplant recipient. The CDR3 coding sequence is TGTGCCTGGAGAGGAGACAGGGGCACCGGGGAGCTGTTTTTT. It is translated as CAWRGDRGTGELFF.